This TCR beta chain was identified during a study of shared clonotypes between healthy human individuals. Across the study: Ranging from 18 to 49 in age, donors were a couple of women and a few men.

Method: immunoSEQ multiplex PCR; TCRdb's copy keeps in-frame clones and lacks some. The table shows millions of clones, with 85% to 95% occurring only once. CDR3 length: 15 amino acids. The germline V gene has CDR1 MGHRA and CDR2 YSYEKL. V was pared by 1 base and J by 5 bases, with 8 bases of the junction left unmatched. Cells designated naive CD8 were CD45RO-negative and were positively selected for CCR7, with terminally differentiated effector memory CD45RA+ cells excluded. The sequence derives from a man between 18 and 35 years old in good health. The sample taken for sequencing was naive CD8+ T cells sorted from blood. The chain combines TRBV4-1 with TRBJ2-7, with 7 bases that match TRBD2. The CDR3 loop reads CASSQGISAGDEQYF. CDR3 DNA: TGCGCCAGCAGCCAAGGTATCAGCGCGGGGGACGAGCAGTACTTC.